This T cell receptor beta chain emerged from a study of CD8+ T cells in alopecia areata. The study, taken as a whole, reports: Whereas mice showed it more clearly, TCR sharing across patients was murkier, possibly because of HLA. Alphabeta T cells residing in normal skin are also sequenced in scalp samples.

Alopecia areata patients provided lesional scalp punch biopsies and peripheral blood. PBMCs yielded sorted CD4+ and CD8+ T cells. The CDR3 extends over 15 amino acids. Germline CDR1 is LGHNA and CDR2 is YNFKEQ. Concerning this clone itself: Its antigen remains unknown.

As the sequencing template, cDNA was produced by extracting RNA and reverse transcribing it. Data came from immunoSEQ multiplex PCR; TCRdb stores just in-frame clones and leaves some out. The sample has about 130,000 clones; 58% are singletons. This TCR came from a human donor with alopecia areata. The starting material was CD4+ T cells sorted from blood, obtained at week 0. The V gene is TRBV4-2, the J gene TRBJ2-5, with D perhaps matching TRBD1 (5 bases). Near its end, the DNA agrees better with TRBJ2-7, so the J call may be wrong. CDR3 sequence (DNA): TGTGCCAGCAGCCAAGTAATAGGGGTTACCTACGAGCAGTACTTC. This codes for CASSQVIGVTYEQYF.